A selection of T cell receptor beta chains follows, all from one sample in a study of human T cells and chemical hapten exposure. TCRdb reprocessed the RACE reads with MiXCR, giving one entry per CDR3 protein. This table holds under 450,000 distinct CDR3 sequences, more than 4.5% found once. This specimen consisted of whole blood, obtained in connection with sensitization to the hapten diphenylcyclopropenone (DPC). All receptors derive from a woman between 50 and 59 years old with alopecia areata. Some clones in this sample may be carry-over from other donors' samples. The CDR3 runs from the conserved cysteine through the conserved F or W. D genes are given only for firm matches. Only part of the rows carry a size: once, few, many, or a class if the clone is expanded.

TRBV5-6	many	-	TRBJ1-4	CASSSARGAFNEKLFF	TGTGCCAGCAGCTCCGCCCGGGGGGCCTTTAATGAAAAACTGTTTTTT
TRBV3-1	-	-	TRBJ2-7	CASSQDVGRGVGEQYF	TGTGCCAGCAGCCAAGATGTCGGCAGGGGGGTCGGCGAGCAGTACTTC
TRBV6-2/TRBV6-3	few	-	TRBJ1-1	CASRRGVMNTEAFF	TGTGCCAGCAGAAGAGGGGTTATGAACACTGAAGCTTTCTTT
TRBV19	few	-	TRBJ1-5	CASSIPGPLQHF	TGTGCCAGTAGTATACCGGGACCCCTCCAGCATTTT
TRBV6-5	many	-	TRBJ1-1	CASSYSQGLEAFF	TGTGCCAGCAGTTACTCACAGGGTTTAGAAGCTTTCTTT
TRBV24-1	-	TRBD2	TRBJ2-1	CATSGASGLNNERFF	TGCGCCACCAGTGGGGCTAGCGGCCTAAACAATGAGCGGTTCTTC
TRBV2	many	TRBD2	TRBJ2-5	CASSDPTSGKQETQYF	TGTGCCAGCAGTGACCCGACTAGCGGGAAACAAGAGACCCAGTACTTC
TRBV6-6	many	-	TRBJ2-3	CASTTSQGERQYF	TGTGCCAGCACTACATCACAGGGTGAGAGGCAGTATTTT
TRBV6-2/TRBV6-3	-	-	TRBJ1-1	CASTLVGETEAFF	TGTGCCAGCACCCTAGTGGGGGAGACTGAAGCTTTCTTT
TRBV6-6	many	-	TRBJ2-4	CASSTPGPHQYF	TGTGCCAGCAGTACACCGGGCCCGCATCAGTACTTC
TRBV13	-	-	TRBJ1-6	CASSPGQINSPLHF	TGTGCCAGCAGCCCTGGACAGATTAATTCACCCCTCCACTTT
TRBV2	-	TRBD1	TRBJ2-3	CASRGQSDTQYF	TGTGCCAGCAGGGGACAGTCAGATACGCAGTATTTT
TRBV28	few	TRBD2	TRBJ2-1	CASSFSSGSSYNEQFF	TGTGCCAGCAGTTTCTCTAGCGGGAGCTCCTACAATGAGCAGTTCTTC
TRBV7-2	few	TRBD2	TRBJ2-1	CASRRSLAGGSNEQFF	TGTGCCAGCAGGCGTTCCCTCGCGGGGGGGTCCAATGAGCAGTTCTTC
TRBV7-2	-	TRBD2	TRBJ2-2	CASSSVRRAGPTGELFF	TGTGCCAGCAGCTCCGTACGACGAGCGGGGCCCACCGGGGAGCTGTTTTTT
TRBV3-1	few	TRBD2	TRBJ2-5	CASSQNLAGGLETQYF	TGTGCCAGCAGCCAGAACCTAGCGGGGGGGCTGGAGACCCAGTACTTC
TRBV28	-	-	TRBJ1-2	CASSLLSRSYGYTF	TGTGCCAGCAGTTTATTGTCAAGGTCGTATGGCTACACCTTC
TRBV5-4	few	TRBD1	TRBJ2-1	CASSQPGQYNEQFF	TGTGCCAGCAGTCAGCCGGGACAGTACAATGAGCAGTTCTTC
TRBV20-1	-	TRBD1	TRBJ1-1	CSAQALGTDDTEAFF	TGCAGTGCCCAGGCTTTAGGGACAGATGACACTGAAGCTTTCTTT
TRBV2	few	TRBD1	TRBJ2-1	CASNTQGIGEQFF	TGTGCCAGCAATACACAGGGGATAGGTGAGCAGTTCTTC
TRBV6-1	-	TRBD2	TRBJ2-1	CASPGGGRNEQFF	TGTGCCTCCCCCGGCGGGGGAAGGAATGAGCAGTTCTTC
TRBV7-2	many	-	TRBJ2-7	CASSVRVPSYEQYF	TGTGCCAGCAGCGTCAGGGTACCCTCCTACGAGCAGTACTTC
TRBV13	few	TRBD1	TRBJ1-3	CASSSTGRGNTIYF	TGTGCCAGCAGCTCGACAGGGAGGGGAAACACCATATATTTT
TRBV7-2	-	TRBD2	TRBJ2-1	CASSRPLASGSNNEQFF	TGTGCCAGCAGCCGCCCACTGGCTAGCGGGAGTAACAATGAGCAGTTCTTC
TRBV29-1	many	TRBD2	TRBJ2-1	CSVEGTSGINNEQFF	TGCAGCGTTGAGGGGACTAGCGGGATTAACAATGAGCAGTTCTTC
TRBV10-3	many	-	TRBJ1-1	CAIGGSNTEAFF	TGTGCCATCGGCGGGTCGAACACTGAAGCTTTCTTT
TRBV6-2/TRBV6-3	many	-	TRBJ2-5	CASSYKGLETQYF	TGTGCCAGCAGTTACAAGGGATTGGAGACCCAGTACTTC
TRBV5-1	many	-	TRBJ2-5	CASSLLAGAEETQYF	TGCGCCAGCAGCTTACTAGCAGGGGCGGAAGAGACCCAGTACTTC
TRBV7-9	few	TRBD1	TRBJ1-2	CASSLAGQGIFYGYTF	TGTGCCAGCAGCTTGGCGGGACAGGGTATATTTTATGGCTACACCTTC
TRBV9	-	TRBD1	TRBJ1-1	CASSVTGGTSTEAFF	TGTGCCAGCAGCGTGACAGGGGGCACCTCCACTGAAGCTTTCTTT